These 21 T cell receptor beta chains were all obtained from the same sample, sequenced in a study of shared T cell receptors in the human thymus (dated by TCRdb to the early 2020s). Library generation was performed with the immunoSEQ multiplex PCR assay. TCRdb holds this immuneACCESS table with in-frame rearrangements only. Some clones are missing; in checked studies, unresolved V genes explain under half, and the rest has no known cause. The sample data list almost 550,000 clones, and about 84% of these were observed just once. About 0.013% of the sample rests with the top ten. The same data also went into a second study, on human thymus T cells.

Sequencing was carried out using thymocytes. The origin of the receptors is a boy under three years old with a congenital heart defect. Donor details come from another sample of the same person, matched by shared clones.

The J gene is TRBJ1-1, the V gene TRBV28; tentatively, D is TRBD1 (6 bases). Germline assignment: CDR1 MDHEN and CDR2 SYDVKM. This CDR3 is 16 amino acids long. The V end was cut by 6 bases, the J end by 0 bases, with 17 bases between. The CDR3 sequence is CASSINAGALNTEAFF. CDR3 nucleotides: TGTGCCAGCAGCATTAACGCGGGGGCTCTGAACACTGAAGCTTTCTTT. Full variable domain (remainder filled in from reference TRBV28 and TRBJ1-1): DVKVTQSSRYLVKRTGEKVFLECVQDMDHENMFWYRQDPGLGLRLIYFSYDVKMKEKGDIPEGYSVSREKKERFSLILESASTNQTSMYLCASSINAGALNTEAFFGQGTRLTVV.

This chain links TRBV6-4 with TRBJ2-1; 7 bases agree with TRBD2. With 2 bases clipped from V and 8 bases from J, the junction kept 6 bases outside the gene matches. The germline V gene has CDR1 MRHNA and CDR2 SNTAGT. The CDR3 is 14 amino acids. The chain's CDR3 is CASSDGGGRHEQFF. CDR3 bases: TGTGCCAGCAGTGACGGGGGAGGGAGACATGAGCAGTTCTTC.

This chain links TRBV7-2 with TRBJ2-7; 8 bases match TRBD1. Unmatched junction bases numbered 4, after V lost 5 bases and J lost 1 base. CDR1 SGHTA and CDR2 FQGNSA come from the germline V gene. There are 14 residues in the CDR3. The CDR3 region has the DNA TGTGCCAGCAGCGACCGGGACAGGTCCTACGAGCAGTACTTC. Translating gives CASSDRDRSYEQYF.

This clone was seen a handful of times. The chain combines TRBV7-2 with TRBJ2-1; 9 nucleotides match TRBD2. V lost 2 bases and J lost 7; bases outside the gene matches: 9. From germline, CDR1 is SGHTA and CDR2 FQGNSA. The CDR3 runs 16 residues. Here the CDR3 reads CASSLSGRLAGNEQFF. As DNA, the CDR3 is TGTGCCAGCAGCTTATCGGGACGGCTAGCGGGGAATGAGCAGTTCTTC.

The chain is built from TRBV6-1 and TRBJ2-5; D uncertain. V lost 1 base to trimming and J lost 0 bases, with 6 bases between them. Germline CDR1 reads MNHNS; CDR2 reads SASEGT. The CDR3 has 14 amino acids. As DNA, the CDR3 is TGTGCCAGCAGTGAAGGAGACAACCAAGAGACCCAGTACTTC. It specifies CASSEGDNQETQYF.

This clone occurred once. This chain links TRBV27 with TRBJ2-4, with TRBD2 matching 7 bases. V trimming: 2 bases; J trimming: 0 bases; junction bases outside the gene matches: 7. Germline loops: CDR1 MNHEY, CDR2 SMNVEV (reference sequence). CDR3 length: 17 amino acids. The DNA of the CDR3 is TGTGCCAGCAGTTTAGGGCTCGCGGGAGAAGCCAAAAACATTCAGTACTTC. Amino acid sequence: CASSLGLAGEAKNIQYF.

Here the CDR3 DNA reads TGCGCCAGCAGCCAAGATCAGGGCGCAGGGGATTATCAGCCCCAGCATTTT. Amino acid sequence: CASSQDQGAGDYQPQHF. The chain combines TRBV4-3 with TRBJ1-5; D is perhaps TRBD1 (6 bases). Trimming shortened V by 0 bases and J by 5 bases, and 17 bases separated the two germline ends. Looked up from germline, CDR1 is LGHNA and CDR2 is YSLEER. The CDR3 has 17 amino acids.

The gene calls are TRBV29-1 and TRBJ1-2; the D is unclear. The CDR3 extends over 12 amino acids. V shed 4 bases and J shed 7 bases, with 13 bases lying between them. Germline V gives CDR1 SQVTM, CDR2 ANQGSEA. CDR3: CSVGSEAAGYTF. In DNA, the CDR3 is TGCAGCGTTGGGTCGGAGGCAGCTGGCTACACCTTC.

This chain joins TRBV4-3 and TRBJ2-7; 9 bases fit TRBD1. Per germline, CDR1 LGHNA and CDR2 YSLEER. There are 18 residues in the CDR3. Germline trimming cut 0 bases from V and 2 bases from J; bases unmatched to any gene: 11. The CDR3 coding sequence is TGCGCCAGCAGCCAAGATTTGATAAGGGGACAGGGAACCTACGAGCAGTACTTC. This codes for CASSQDLIRGQGTYEQYF.

The V and J genes are TRBV19 and TRBJ2-7; 7 nucleotides align to TRBD1. The germline V gene encodes CDR1 LNHDA and CDR2 SQIVND (reference sequence). This CDR3 region has 13 residues. The V segment lost 2 bases and the J segment 3 bases; nucleotides outside the gene matches: 1. The CDR3 loop is CASSIPGGYEQYF. The CDR3, as DNA: TGTGCCAGTAGTATACCAGGGGGCTACGAGCAGTACTTC. The variable domain in full, with the rest retrieved from reference TRBV19 and TRBJ2-7, is DGGITQSPKYLFRKEGQNVTLSCEQNLNHDAMYWYRQDPGQGLRLIYYSQIVNDFQKGDIAEGYSVSREKKESFPLTVTSAQKNPTAFYLCASSIPGGYEQYFGPGTRLTVT.

This clone was counted only a few times. The chain uses TRBV15 and TRBJ2-7; 8 nucleotides line up with TRBD2. J gave up 2 bases and V 5 bases, and 11 bases lay outside the gene matches. Germline values: CDR1 LNHNV, CDR2 YYDKDF (reference sequence). This CDR3 has 16 residues. CDR3 sequence: CATSGDREGFPYEQYF. In DNA form, the CDR3 reads TGTGCCACCAGCGGGGATCGGGAGGGGTTCCCCTACGAGCAGTACTTC.

The chain employs TRBV12-5 and TRBJ2-3, with 11 bases aligning to TRBD2. Germline V gene lookup returns CDR1 LGHNT and CDR2 FRNRAP. The ends lost 4 bases at V and 4 bases at J; junction bases unmatched: 7. The CDR3 runs 16 residues. CDR3 loop: CASGWGPGLAADTQYF. Written as DNA, the CDR3 is TGTGCTAGTGGTTGGGGGCCGGGACTAGCGGCAGATACGCAGTATTTT.

The genes are TRBV5-6 and TRBJ2-7; 7 positions agree with TRBD1. The germline gives CDR1 SGHDT, CDR2 YYEEEE. This CDR3 has 15 residues. The V gene end was trimmed by 1 base and the J gene end by 3 bases; junction bases not matched to a gene: 7. The CDR3 loop is CASSLCLGQFYEQYF. The CDR3 DNA reads as TGTGCCAGCAGCTTGTGTCTGGGACAGTTCTACGAGCAGTACTTC.

The table lists this clone with a few counts. The chain employs TRBV15 and TRBJ2-5; tentative D call: TRBD2 (6 bases). The germline CDR1 and CDR2 sequences are LNHNV and YYDKDF (reference sequence). The CDR3 length is 15 residues. The V end lost 0 bases, the J end lost 2 bases, and 10 bases lay between the germline ends. CDR3 sequence reads: CATSRDLRGQETQYF. CDR3 sequence (DNA): TGTGCCACCAGCAGAGATCTACGGGGGCAAGAGACCCAGTACTTC.

This sequence joins TRBV20-1 and TRBJ2-7, with a weak D call TRBD1 (6 bases). V was pared by 5 bases and J by 10 bases, with 12 bases between. Germline assignment: CDR1 DFQATT and CDR2 SNEGSKA (reference sequence). This CDR3 has 10 residues. The CDR3, as DNA: TGCAGTGCTGTTCAGGGGACACAGTACTTC. Protein product: CSAVQGTQYF.

This clone appeared a few times. The chain uses TRBV5-1 and TRBJ2-7; the D gene is possibly TRBD1 (5 bases). Germline CDR1 and CDR2: SGHRS and YFSETQ. Trimming took 4 bases from V and 3 from J, leaving 17 bases between them. This CDR3 spans 15 amino acids. CDR3 residues: CASSRSWGRGYEQYF. As DNA, the CDR3 is TGCGCCAGCAGCCGGAGCTGGGGTAGGGGCTACGAGCAGTACTTC.

V and J are TRBV5-4 and TRBJ2-4, with D maybe TRBD1 (5 bases). With 3 bases removed from V and 0 bases from J, the gap between germline ends came to 10 bases. This CDR3 has 15 amino acids. Germline loops: CDR1 SGHNT, CDR2 YYREEE (reference sequence). CDR3 bases: TGTGCCAGCAGCTCGGACACTTTAGCCAAAAACATTCAGTACTTC. Protein product: CASSSDTLAKNIQYF.

The V call is TRBV5-4, the J call TRBJ2-3; TRBD2 aligns across 9 bases. The germline V gene has CDR1 SGHNT and CDR2 YYREEE (reference sequence). This CDR3 comprises 16 residues. J gave up 6 bases and V 4 bases, and 12 bases lay outside the gene matches. The CDR3 DNA follows: TGTGCCAGCAGCGCGGATGGTAGCGGGAGTAAGGATACGCAGTATTTT. This sequence encodes CASSADGSGSKDTQYF.

V and J are TRBV6-5 and TRBJ2-7; 9 positions agree with TRBD2. The V gene's germline CDR1 is MNHEY and CDR2 SVGAGI. This CDR3 spans 16 amino acids. Losses at the gene ends were 0 bases for V and 3 bases for J; bases not matched to a gene: 6. As DNA, the CDR3 is TGTGCCAGCAGTTACTCGGCTAGCGGGAAGATCTACGAGCAGTACTTC. It encodes CASSYSASGKIYEQYF.

The chain joins TRBV10-1 to TRBJ2-7, with TRBD2 identical over 9 bases. The germline V gene has CDR1 WNHNN and CDR2 SYGVQD (reference sequence). This CDR3 region has 17 residues. The V gene end was trimmed by 5 bases and the J gene end by 3 bases; junction bases not matched to a gene: 14. DNA of the CDR3: TGCGCCAGCAGTCCCACCCTCCCGGGACTAGCAGTCTACGAGCAGTACTTC. The encoded protein is CASSPTLPGLAVYEQYF.

The chain couples TRBV29-1 to TRBJ2-3; D is possibly TRBD2 (6 bases). The CDR3 has 16 amino acids. CDR1 and CDR2 from the germline V gene are SQVTM and ANQGSEA. With 5 bases removed from V and 0 bases from J, the gap between germline ends came to 18 bases. CDR3 sequence reads: CSVPLARDASTDTQYF. CDR3 DNA: TGCAGCGTTCCCCTAGCGAGGGATGCTAGCACAGATACGCAGTATTTT.